This TCR beta chain was retrieved from a study of cytomegalovirus exposure and HLA in healthy donors. Broader study findings: Reports state that TCR beta sequences accurately predicted most subjects' HLA-A and HLA-B alleles. Sequencing likely generated an artifact that appeared as a cluster of highly shared sequence variants. Association of fewer than 20,000 TCR beta sequences with HLA alleles was found at 0.05 false discovery rate in a later analysis.

PCR involved 60 Vbeta and 13 Jbeta primers. Sequenced by immunoSEQ multiplex PCR; TCRdb stores in-frame clones only, minus some. The sample contains around 70,000 clones, 70% to 85% of which appear only once. As regards this clone: Antigen: not known.

J gave up 5 bases and V 4 bases, and 6 bases lay outside the gene matches. In germline, CDR1 is SGHRS, CDR2 YFSETQ. The CDR3 totals 14 residues. This receptor was taken from a girl aged 10 to 17 in good health and CMV-seropositive. The rearrangement uses TRBV5-1 and TRBJ2-5, with TRBD2 matching over 9 bases. Input material: PBMCs. As DNA, the CDR3 is TGCGCCAGCAGCGTCGGACTAGCGCGGGAGACCCAGTACTTC. Encoded protein: CASSVGLARETQYF. The full variable domain, with the rest looked up from reference TRBV5-1 and TRBJ2-5, is KAGVTQTPRYLIKTRGQQVTLSCSPISGHRSVSWYQQTPGQGLQFLFEYFSETQRNKGNFPGRFSGRQFSNSRSEMNVSTLELGDSALYLCASSVGLARETQYFGPGTRLLVL.